Each of the 19 T cell receptor beta chains below was sequenced from the same sample in a study of T cells after somatic rescue of genetic block (TCRdb year 2020). Library preparation was by the immunoSEQ multiplex PCR assay. Drawn from immuneACCESS, this table holds only the in-frame rearrangements with V and J called that TCRdb kept. Clones are partly lost; checked studies trace under half to an unresolved V gene and leave the rest unexplained. This sample gives approximately 70,000 clones in total; approximately 91% of them show up just once. The ten largest make up roughly 2.8% of the sample. Sequencing was carried out using peripheral blood mononuclear cells (PBMCs). These receptors were obtained from a man aged 30 to 39.

V usage is TRBV7-2 and J usage is TRBJ2-3, with 9 bases lining up with TRBD2. The J segment lost 6 bases and the V segment lost 3 bases, leaving 4 bases of the junction unmatched. The germline CDR1 and CDR2 sequences are SGHTA and FQGNSA. This CDR3 has 14 residues. DNA of the CDR3: TGTGCCAGCAGCTTGCGGGAGGGAGGGGATACGCAGTATTTT. It translates to CASSLREGGDTQYF.

The chain is built from TRBV5-1 and TRBJ2-7; D possibly corresponds to TRBD1 (6 bases). CDR1 and CDR2 (germline): SGHRS, YFSETQ. This CDR3 is built from 14 residues. Trimming took 2 bases from V and 4 from J, leaving 13 bases between them. The CDR3: CASSLVQGRYEQYF. CDR3 sequence (DNA): TGCGCCAGCAGCTTAGTACAGGGCAGATACGAGCAGTACTTC. Full variable domain (remainder filled in from reference TRBV5-1 and TRBJ2-7): KAGVTQTPRYLIKTRGQQVTLSCSPISGHRSVSWYQQTPGQGLQFLFEYFSETQRNKGNFPGRFSGRQFSNSRSEMNVSTLELGDSALYLCASSLVQGRYEQYFGPGTRLTVT.

The V call is TRBV5-1, the J call TRBJ2-5; D is ambiguous. The tail of the sequence fits TRBJ2-7 better, so the J call may be wrong. CDR1 is SGHRS and CDR2 is YFSETQ in the germline V gene. The CDR3 has 14 residues. The CDR3 loop reads CASSLGGATYEQYF. The DNA for the CDR3 is TGCGCCAGCAGCTTGGGAGGTGCAACCTACGAGCAGTACTTC.

This clone was recorded only once. This sequence joins TRBV6-6 and TRBJ2-4; D is uncertain. This CDR3 contains 11 residues. The germline V and J ends were trimmed by 6 bases and 14 bases, with 14 bases remaining between them. The germline V gene encodes CDR1 MNHNY and CDR2 SVGAGI (reference sequence). The CDR3 DNA sequence: TGTGCCAGCAGCCGGCAACCCACAAAGTACTTC. Its translation is CASSRQPTKYF.

This clone was seen once. The chain carries TRBV7-9 and TRBJ2-6; D call uncertain. Per germline, CDR1 SEHNR and CDR2 FQNEAQ (reference sequence). V lost 5 bases and J 1 base, leaving 3 bases between the germline ends. This CDR3 is built from 13 residues. For the CDR3, the DNA is TGTGCCAGCAGCGGGTCTGGGGCCAACGTCCTGACTTTC. Protein sequence: CASSGSGANVLTF.

The V and J genes are TRBV2 and TRBJ2-7; 8 bases fit TRBD1. V was pared by 8 bases and J by 3 bases, with 6 bases of the junction left unmatched. Per germline, CDR1 SNHLY and CDR2 FYNNEI. The CDR3 is 13 amino acids. Here the CDR3 reads CASADRELYEQYF. CDR3 coding DNA: TGTGCCAGCGCGGACAGGGAGCTCTACGAGCAGTACTTC.

The rearrangement links TRBV7-9 to TRBJ1-5, with D possibly TRBD1 on 5 matching bases. Germline V CDR1 and CDR2: SEHNR, FQNEAQ (reference sequence). This CDR3 has 16 amino acids. V was shortened by 1 base and J by 0 bases, with 10 bases between the two germline ends. CDR3: CASSLGEGLSNQPQHF. DNA for the CDR3: TGTGCCAGCAGCTTAGGGGAGGGACTTAGCAATCAGCCCCAGCATTTT.

The chain carries TRBV4-1 and TRBJ2-5, with 9 bases aligning to TRBD1. The CDR3 is 19 residues long. In germline, CDR1 is MGHRA, CDR2 YSYEKL. The V gene end was trimmed by 1 base and the J gene end by 2 bases; junction bases not matched to a gene: 14. Written as DNA, the CDR3 is TGCGCCAGCAGCCAAGTAGCCGGGACAGGGACCTATTCTCAAGAGACCCAGTACTTC. It encodes CASSQVAGTGTYSQETQYF.

V is TRBV7-7 and J is TRBJ2-5, with 9 nucleotides matching TRBD2. V lost 3 bases to trimming and J lost 4 bases; unmatched junction nucleotides: 6. Germline V gene data show CDR1 as SSHAT and CDR2 as FNYEAQ (reference sequence). The CDR3 is 15 amino acids. The CDR3 here is CASSFNAGGGETQYF. The CDR3 DNA reads TGTGCCAGCAGCTTCAACGCGGGAGGGGGAGAGACCCAGTACTTC.

The chain couples TRBV7-9 to TRBJ1-2; no definite D call. This CDR3 spans 13 amino acids. The V gene lost 7 bases and the J gene lost 8 bases, with 17 bases spanning the gap. Germline V gives CDR1 SEHNR, CDR2 FQNEAQ (reference sequence). The CDR3 DNA is TGTGCCAGCACGATTCTCTGGGGAAGCGGCTACACCTTC. Its protein product is CASTILWGSGYTF.

This clone came up a few times. The rearrangement links TRBV9 to TRBJ1-6; 12 nucleotides match TRBD1. V was clipped by 2 bases and J by 10 bases; unmatched bases: 1. Germline CDR1 is SGDLS and CDR2 is YYNGEE. There are 14 residues in the CDR3. CDR3 bases: TGTGCCAGCAGCGTGGGGACAGGGGGCTCACCCCTCCACTTT. Protein product: CASSVGTGGSPLHF.

V usage is TRBV4-2 and J usage is TRBJ2-3; 9 bases agree with TRBD2. Germline CDR1 is LGHNA and CDR2 is YNFKEQ. This CDR3 has 14 amino acids. V shed 4 bases and J 6 bases; nucleotides not matched to a gene: 5. The CDR3 protein is CASSPGTSSDTQYF. CDR3 in DNA: TGTGCCAGCAGCCCCGGGACTAGCAGTGATACGCAGTATTTT.

The rearrangement uses TRBV4-1 and TRBJ2-7, with D possibly TRBD1 on 7 matching bases. Germline assignment: CDR1 MGHRA and CDR2 YSYEKL. The CDR3 has 14 residues. V shed 5 bases and J shed 3 bases, with 14 bases lying between them. CDR3 protein: CASSWGQGGYEQYF. The CDR3 DNA reads as TGCGCCAGCAGCTGGGGGCAGGGGGGCTACGAGCAGTACTTC.

The chain links TRBV7-8 to TRBJ2-3; no reliable D call. V lost 3 bases and J lost 0, with 13 bases in between. This CDR3 has 16 residues. Germline lookup yields CDR1 SGHVS and CDR2 FQNEAQ. The CDR3 loop is CASSFQRGRSTDTQYF. CDR3 DNA: TGTGCCAGCAGCTTTCAGCGAGGTCGGAGCACAGATACGCAGTATTTT. The full variable domain, in which reference TRBV7-8 and TRBJ2-3 provide the parts outside the CDR3, is GAGVSQSPRYKVAKRGQDVALRCDPISGHVSLFWYQQALGQGPEFLTYFQNEAQLDKSGLPSDRFFAERPEGSVSTLKIQRTQQEDSAVYLCASSFQRGRSTDTQYFGPGTRLTVL.

The V and J genes are TRBV19 and TRBJ2-7; 9 positions agree with TRBD1. This CDR3 is 14 amino acids long. J lost 2 bases, V lost 5 bases, and 4 bases had no gene match. Germline V gene lookup returns CDR1 LNHDA and CDR2 SQIVND (reference sequence). DNA of the CDR3: TGTGCCAGTAGTGCTAGGACAGGGGCCTACGAGCAGTACTTC. Its translation: CASSARTGAYEQYF.

This chain joins TRBV2 and TRBJ2-5; D is perhaps TRBD2 (6 bases). CDR1 is SNHLY, CDR2 FYNNEI, per germline. This CDR3 contains 14 residues. Trimming left V 7 bases short and J 9 bases short, with 21 bases between. In DNA, the CDR3 is TGTGCCAGCATTCCGACTACCGCCGGGGGTGCCCAGTACTTC. Translation: CASIPTTAGGAQYF.

The chain uses TRBV7-8 and TRBJ1-6; no reliable D call. The CDR3 totals 12 residues. Looked up from germline, CDR1 is SGHVS and CDR2 is FQNEAQ. Trimming left V 5 bases short and J 5 bases short, with 4 bases between. The DNA of the CDR3 is TGTGCCAGCAGCACCAATAATTCACCCCTCCACTTT. Translation gives CASSTNNSPLHF.

The CDR3 sequence is CASSQVPLGLYEQYF. In nucleotides, the CDR3 is TGCGCCAGCAGCCAAGTTCCCCTGGGGCTTTACGAGCAGTACTTC. The chain combines TRBV4-3 with TRBJ2-7; weak D call: TRBD1 (5 bases). Germline lookup yields CDR1 LGHNA and CDR2 YSLEER. Trimming shortened V by 1 base and J by 4 bases, and 14 bases separated the two germline ends. The CDR3 sequence is 15 residues long.

This clone was recorded once. The chain joins TRBV21-1 to TRBJ2-1. TRBV21-1 is recorded as a pseudogene. The CDR3 consists of 12 residues. For the CDR3, the DNA is TGTGCCAGCAGCAAAGGGGTGGATGAGCAGTTCTTC. Its protein is CASSKGVDEQFF.